One and the same sample provided the 8 T cell receptor beta chains below, sequenced in a study of CD8+ T cells in alopecia areata. Isolated RNA was reverse transcribed into cDNA used as the sequencing template. Here immunoSEQ multiplex PCR was the method, and the copy in TCRdb shows in-frame clones only, minus some. The sample has more than 95,000 clones, 86% seen once. Treatment meaning: oral pan-JAK inhibitor, 5-10 mg twice daily. The sample here was CD8+ T cells sorted from blood, taken at roughly week 30, from a patient treated with tofacitinib. Source of these receptors: a human donor with alopecia areata.

This clone was seen only a few times. V is TRBV2 and J is TRBJ2-7; D is uncertain. With 8 bases removed from V and 6 bases from J, the gap between germline ends came to 11 bases. This CDR3 is built from 11 residues. Germline lookup yields CDR1 SNHLY and CDR2 FYNNEI. The CDR3 here is CASQPSIEQYF. The DNA of the CDR3 is TGTGCCAGCCAACCAAGCATCGAGCAGTACTTC.

The CDR3 is CASSTTGLYEQYF. The CDR3 DNA follows: TGTGCCAGCAGCACCACAGGGCTCTACGAGCAGTACTTC. This chain uses TRBV27 with TRBJ2-7; D may be TRBD1 (6 bases). V lost 6 bases and J lost 3, with 12 bases in between. In germline, CDR1 is MNHEY, CDR2 SMNVEV (reference sequence). This CDR3 is 13 amino acids long.

A word on this clone: With a much larger clone just one base away, this may be a read error. Distinct nucleotide sequences in the sample also encode this CDR3. The chain is built from TRBV4-1 and TRBJ2-7; D perhaps matches TRBD1 (6 bases). V lost 2 bases and J 1 base, leaving 9 bases between the germline ends. The CDR3 spans 14 residues. Germline V CDR1 and CDR2: MGHRA, YSYEKL. As DNA, the CDR3 is TGCGCCAGCAGCCAATCGGGACAATCCTACGAGCAGTACTTC. Translated: CASSQSGQSYEQYF.

V is TRBV29-1 and J is TRBJ1-1; no clear D. With 7 bases removed from V and 6 bases from J, the gap between germline ends came to 15 bases. The length of the CDR3 is 12 residues. CDR1 and CDR2 (germline): SQVTM, ANQGSEA. The CDR3 sequence: CSDQDALAEAFF. CDR3 bases: TGCAGCGACCAAGACGCCCTGGCTGAAGCTTTCTTT.

This rearrangement joins TRBV7-6 to TRBJ2-2; D unclear. Germline V gives CDR1 SGHVS, CDR2 FNYEAQ. The CDR3 runs 17 residues. Trimming pared 2 bases from V and 0 bases from J, leaving 13 bases between. CDR3 residues: CASSLLGVSPNTGELFF. DNA for the CDR3: TGTGCCAGCAGCTTATTAGGCGTCAGCCCGAACACCGGGGAGCTGTTTTTT.

This clone has just one count. The chain recombines TRBV7-9 with TRBJ1-1, with D unclear. V shed 6 bases and J shed 2 bases, with 4 bases lying between them. Germline V lookup: CDR1 SEHNR, CDR2 FQNEAQ (reference sequence). CDR3 length equals 11 residues. The DNA of the CDR3 is TGTGCCAGCAGGAGTAACACTGAAGCTTTCTTT. Its protein product is CASRSNTEAFF.

V and J are TRBV9 and TRBJ1-3; D gene unclear. This CDR3 region has 12 residues. Germline V gene lookup returns CDR1 SGDLS and CDR2 YYNGEE. V lost 5 bases, J lost 1 base, and 4 bases lay in between. The CDR3 sequence: CASRGSGNTIYF. CDR3 coding DNA: TGTGCCAGCAGGGGGTCTGGAAACACCATATATTTT.

This sequence joins TRBV6-1 and TRBJ1-4; D is ambiguous. The CDR3 contains 12 residues. Trimming pared 3 bases from V and 8 bases from J, leaving 7 bases between. Germline-derived CDR1 and CDR2 are MNHNS and SASEGT. In nucleotides, the CDR3 is TGTGCCAGCAGTGAGACGGTCGAAAAACTGTTTTTT. Protein product: CASSETVEKLFF.